This T cell receptor beta chain stems from a study of blood T cell repertoires in COVID-19. The CDR3 length is 15 residues. V lost 1 base to trimming and J lost 6 bases; unmatched junction nucleotides: 10. CDR1 SGHRS and CDR2 YFSETQ come from the germline V gene. Seattle participants joined during active infection and were tracked over time. Under the authors' procedure: Researchers report that nucleated cell counts were estimated from reference gene primer amplification. Sequencing was performed with immunoSEQ multiplex PCR; in TCRdb, only in-frame clones are kept and a portion is missing. The D gene and trimming were derived from the DNA, and the V and J assignments and clone size from that table. The sample consists of under 400,000 clones, approximately 87% of them appearing once.

The sample taken for sequencing was peripheral blood. The sequence derives from a woman aged 25 to 39 with COVID-19, enrolled during active disease. The chain recombines TRBV5-1 with TRBJ2-7, with 7 positions matching TRBD2. CDR3 nucleotides: TGCGCCAGCAGCTTGCATACGGGAGGACCCCTCGAGCAGTACTTC. This sequence encodes CASSLHTGGPLEQYF.